This TCR beta chain was identified during a study of blood T cell repertoires in COVID-19. At the level of the study: From the United States, Italy and Spain came samples of acute and convalescent COVID-19.

Seattle participants joined during active infection and were tracked over time. The CDR3 runs to 13 residues. V lost 8 bases to trimming and J lost 3 bases; unmatched junction nucleotides: 5. Germline CDR1 is MDHEN and CDR2 is SYDVKM. Original analysis: The authors estimated nucleated cell counts from reference gene primer amplification. Sequenced by immunoSEQ multiplex PCR; TCRdb stores in-frame clones only, minus some. V and J calls and clone size are those listed in that table; D and trimming were worked out from the DNA. The profile covers 250,000 to 300,000 clones, with more than 70% appearing a single time and about 11% taken by the ten largest.

The V and J genes are TRBV28 and TRBJ2-7; 9 bases line up with TRBD2. This TCR came from a woman between 25 and 40 years old with COVID-19, enrolled during active disease. Sequencing was done on a sample of peripheral blood. The CDR3 DNA reads TGTGCCAGCTCGGTAGCGGGAGTCTACGAGCAGTACTTC. The encoded protein is CASSVAGVYEQYF.